Listed below are T cell receptor beta chains from one sample, sequenced in a study of cytomegalovirus exposure and HLA in healthy donors. Sequencing was performed with immunoSEQ multiplex PCR; in TCRdb, only in-frame clones are kept and a portion is missing. The repertoire holds approximately 140,000 clones, with 70% to 85% as singletons. Input material: PBMCs. These receptors were obtained from a man aged 35 to 55 in good health and CMV-seronegative. CDR3s include the opening cysteine and the closing phenylalanine or tryptophan. A D gene is named only where the DNA matches it firmly. Clone size is shown for a subset of rows, as once, few, many or a class of expanded clone.

clone size,D gene,V gene,J gene,CDR3 protein,CDR3 DNA
.,TRBD2,TRBV30,TRBJ2-5,CAWSRLAGGGETQYF,TGTGCCTGGAGCCGTCTAGCGGGGGGCGGGGAGACCCAGTACTTC
once,.,TRBV4-1,TRBJ2-5,CASSQSEETQYF,TGCGCCAGCAGCCAGAGTGAAGAGACCCAGTACTTC
once,TRBD1,TRBV5-5,TRBJ2-7,CASSLGQGDPYEQYF,TGTGCCAGCAGCTTGGGACAGGGCGACCCCTACGAGCAGTACTTC
.,TRBD1,TRBV7-6,TRBJ1-1,CASSLGTVPSMNTEAFF,TGTGCCAGCAGCTTGGGGACAGTCCCCTCAATGAACACTGAAGCTTTCTTT
.,TRBD1,TRBV9,TRBJ1-1,CASSQPGGNTEAFF,TGTGCCAGCAGCCAACCAGGGGGAAACACTGAAGCTTTCTTT
.,TRBD2,TRBV10-1,TRBJ2-3,CASSEEGLLPSTDTQYF,TGCGCCAGCAGTGAGGAGGGACTACTTCCTAGCACAGATACGCAGTATTTT
few,.,TRBV7-9,TRBJ2-3,CASSLNKNTDTQYF,TGTGCCAGCAGCTTGAACAAGAACACAGATACGCAGTATTTT
.,.,TRBV25-1,TRBJ2-7,CASRASTDSYEQYF,TGTGCCAGCAGAGCCTCCACCGACTCCTACGAGCAGTACTTC
.,TRBD1,TRBV19,TRBJ2-1,CASSRRPGQGINNEQFF,TGTGCCAGTAGCCGTCGTCCGGGACAGGGAATCAACAATGAGCAGTTCTTC
.,.,TRBV30,TRBJ1-6,CASPGRVDNSPLHF,TGTGCCTCCCCCGGCAGGGTGGATAATTCACCCCTCCACTTT
.,TRBD1,TRBV28,TRBJ2-5,CASSPQGAGETQYF,TGTGCCAGCAGTCCGCAGGGGGCGGGTGAGACCCAGTACTTC
.,TRBD2,TRBV4-1,TRBJ2-7,CASSQPCLAGGPCVYEQYF,TGCGCCAGCAGCCAACCGTGTCTAGCGGGAGGGCCTTGTGTTTACGAGCAGTACTTC
.,.,TRBV21-1,TRBJ2-2,CASSKDPGRYTGELFF,TGTGCCAGCAGCAAAGACCCAGGGAGGTACACCGGGGAGCTGTTTTTT
.,.,TRBV6-6,TRBJ2-1,CASSYAEVNEQFF,TGTGCCAGCAGTTACGCGGAGGTCAATGAGCAGTTCTTC
.,TRBD1,TRBV2,TRBJ2-3,CAGGSGQGGTDTQYF,TGTGCCGGGGGGAGCGGACAGGGAGGCACAGATACGCAGTATTTT
.,TRBD2,TRBV11-3,TRBJ2-1,CASSLQGGANEQFF,TGTGCCAGCAGCTTACAGGGAGGGGCCAATGAGCAGTTCTTC
.,.,TRBV7-9,TRBJ2-7,CASSSETPMNEQYF,TGTGCCAGCAGCTCTGAGACACCGATGAACGAGCAGTACTTC
.,.,TRBV28,TRBJ1-1,CASSFRGNTEAFF,TGTGCCAGCAGTTTCCGAGGGAACACTGAAGCTTTCTTT
.,.,TRBV7-9,TRBJ2-7,CASSEFGGATYEQYF,TGTGCCAGCAGCGAATTTGGGGGGGCTACCTACGAGCAGTACTTC
.,TRBD1,TRBV7-9,TRBJ2-7,CSSSFPQQGHYEQYF,TGTTCCAGCAGCTTTCCTCAACAGGGGCACTACGAGCAGTACTTC
.,.,TRBV7-2,TRBJ2-7,CASSLARDFSYEQYF,TGTGCCAGCAGCTTAGCGCGAGACTTTTCCTACGAGCAGTACTTC
few,TRBD2,TRBV5-4,TRBJ2-1,CASSQEAGGIYNEQFF,TGCGCCAGCAGCCAGGAAGCGGGGGGCATTTACAATGAGCAGTTCTTC
.,TRBD1,TRBV5-8,TRBJ2-5,CASSLTPGQGEETQYF,TGTGCCAGCAGCTTAACCCCGGGACAGGGGGAAGAGACCCAGTACTTC
.,TRBD1,TRBV27,TRBJ1-6,CASSSHSLGQRDNSPLHF,TGTGCCAGCAGTTCTCACAGCTTGGGACAGAGAGATAATTCACCCCTCCACTTT
.,TRBD1,TRBV19,TRBJ1-2,CASSIKHMTGGAYGYTF,TGTGCCAGTAGTATAAAACACATGACAGGGGGCGCGTATGGCTACACCTTC
.,.,TRBV29-1,TRBJ2-1,CSVVMPPGGSDEQFF,TGCAGCGTGGTCATGCCGCCTGGAGGGTCGGATGAGCAGTTCTTC
.,TRBD2,TRBV27,TRBJ2-3,CASSQLAGASTDTQYF,TGTGCCAGCAGTCAACTAGCGGGGGCTAGCACAGATACGCAGTATTTT
.,TRBD2,TRBV10-1,TRBJ2-1,CASSESRLAGGFDEQFF,TGCGCCAGCAGTGAGTCCCGGCTAGCGGGAGGGTTCGATGAGCAGTTCTTC
once,TRBD2,TRBV5-1,TRBJ2-1,CASSLTSGISYNEQFF,TGCGCCAGCAGCTTGACTAGCGGGATTTCCTACAATGAGCAGTTCTTC
.,.,TRBV5-6,TRBJ1-3,CASSLGGGSGNTIYF,TGTGCCAGCAGCTTGGGAGGCGGCTCTGGAAACACCATATATTTT
.,TRBD2,TRBV7-2,TRBJ2-2,CASSLWPAGAVGELFF,TGTGCCAGCAGCTTATGGCCAGCGGGGGCGGTCGGGGAGCTGTTTTTT
.,TRBD2,TRBV25-1,TRBJ2-5,CASRDPGLAGQETQYF,TGTGCCAGCAGAGACCCGGGACTAGCGGGACAAGAGACCCAGTACTTC
few,TRBD2,TRBV4-2,TRBJ2-1,CASSEGDGTSGYNEQFF,TGTGCCAGCAGCGAGGGAGACGGGACTAGCGGTTACAATGAGCAGTTCTTC
.,.,TRBV4-3,TRBJ2-2,CASSQEGIGATGELFF,TGCGCCAGCAGCCAAGAAGGCATTGGGGCCACCGGGGAGCTGTTTTTT
few,TRBD1,TRBV2,TRBJ2-7,CASSGDRVNEQYF,TGTGCCAGCAGTGGGGACAGGGTTAACGAGCAGTACTTC
.,TRBD1,TRBV27,TRBJ2-7,CASRSLRGLGEQYF,TGTGCCAGCAGGTCTCTCAGGGGGCTAGGCGAGCAGTACTTC
few,TRBD1,TRBV6-5,TRBJ2-7,CASSSGTGYEQYF,TGTGCCAGCAGTTCCGGGACAGGCTACGAGCAGTACTTC
.,.,TRBV6-5,TRBJ2-5,CASSPPGEETQYF,TGTGCCAGCAGCCCCCCAGGGGAAGAGACCCAGTACTTC
.,TRBD1,TRBV5-6,TRBJ2-7,CASSSYGQGYEQYF,TGTGCCAGCAGCTCCTACGGACAGGGGTACGAGCAGTACTTC
.,.,TRBV4-2,TRBJ2-3,CASSQDGGRGDTQYF,TGTGCCAGCAGCCAAGACGGGGGGCGCGGGGATACGCAGTATTTT
.,.,TRBV28,TRBJ2-1,CASSLRGLTRNEQFF,TGTGCCAGCAGTTTACGTGGACTGACTCGCAATGAGCAGTTCTTC
.,TRBD1,TRBV5-6,TRBJ2-7,CASSLRINLYRGQAYEQYF,TGTGCCAGCAGCTTGCGCATCAATCTCTACAGGGGGCAGGCCTACGAGCAGTACTTC
.,TRBD1,TRBV5-1,TRBJ2-2,CASSFTGGTGELFF,TGCGCCAGCAGCTTTACAGGGGGCACCGGGGAGCTGTTTTTT
few,.,TRBV15,TRBJ1-1,CATSRDLANTEAFF,TGTGCCACCAGCAGAGATTTAGCCAACACTGAAGCTTTCTTT
.,TRBD1,TRBV5-4,TRBJ2-5,CASSFGGQQQETQYF,TGTGCCAGCAGCTTTGGGGGACAGCAACAAGAGACCCAGTACTTC
few,.,TRBV10-3,TRBJ1-1,CATSTGTMNTEAFF,TGTGCCACCTCAACCGGGACAATGAACACTGAAGCTTTCTTT
.,TRBD2,TRBV6-1,TRBJ2-7,CASREGIAGGYEQYF,TGTGCCAGCAGAGAGGGGATAGCGGGGGGGTACGAGCAGTACTTC
once,.,TRBV6-6,TRBJ2-3,CASSRLVPDTQYF,TGTGCCAGCAGTCGACTAGTTCCAGATACGCAGTATTTT
.,.,TRBV6-5,TRBJ2-4,CASSGLPSGKNIQYF,TGTGCCAGCAGCGGACTCCCATCTGGCAAAAACATTCAGTACTTC
.,TRBD2,TRBV27,TRBJ2-7,CATGRPGVIYEQYF,TGTGCCACCGGGAGGCCGGGGGTAATCTACGAGCAGTACTTC
.,.,TRBV6-5,TRBJ2-1,CASSLNRAGEQFF,TGTGCCAGCAGTTTAAACAGGGCCGGTGAGCAGTTCTTC
.,TRBD2,TRBV29-1,TRBJ2-2,CSGVGAGERTGELFF,TGCAGCGGTGTTGGAGCGGGAGAGAGGACCGGGGAGCTGTTTTTT
.,.,TRBV27,TRBJ1-1,CASSLSRDTEAFF,TGTGCCAGCAGTTTATCCAGGGACACTGAAGCTTTCTTT
once,.,TRBV4-1,TRBJ2-6,CASSQTRAGANVLTF,TGCGCCAGCAGCCAAACTAGAGCTGGGGCCAACGTCCTGACTTTC
.,TRBD2,TRBV10-3,TRBJ2-3,CAISALAGGITDTQYF,TGTGCCATCAGTGCCCTAGCGGGGGGCATCACAGATACGCAGTATTTT
.,.,TRBV5-6,TRBJ1-3,CASSLVPGVGNTIYF,TGTGCCAGCAGCTTGGTTCCAGGGGTAGGAAACACCATATATTTT